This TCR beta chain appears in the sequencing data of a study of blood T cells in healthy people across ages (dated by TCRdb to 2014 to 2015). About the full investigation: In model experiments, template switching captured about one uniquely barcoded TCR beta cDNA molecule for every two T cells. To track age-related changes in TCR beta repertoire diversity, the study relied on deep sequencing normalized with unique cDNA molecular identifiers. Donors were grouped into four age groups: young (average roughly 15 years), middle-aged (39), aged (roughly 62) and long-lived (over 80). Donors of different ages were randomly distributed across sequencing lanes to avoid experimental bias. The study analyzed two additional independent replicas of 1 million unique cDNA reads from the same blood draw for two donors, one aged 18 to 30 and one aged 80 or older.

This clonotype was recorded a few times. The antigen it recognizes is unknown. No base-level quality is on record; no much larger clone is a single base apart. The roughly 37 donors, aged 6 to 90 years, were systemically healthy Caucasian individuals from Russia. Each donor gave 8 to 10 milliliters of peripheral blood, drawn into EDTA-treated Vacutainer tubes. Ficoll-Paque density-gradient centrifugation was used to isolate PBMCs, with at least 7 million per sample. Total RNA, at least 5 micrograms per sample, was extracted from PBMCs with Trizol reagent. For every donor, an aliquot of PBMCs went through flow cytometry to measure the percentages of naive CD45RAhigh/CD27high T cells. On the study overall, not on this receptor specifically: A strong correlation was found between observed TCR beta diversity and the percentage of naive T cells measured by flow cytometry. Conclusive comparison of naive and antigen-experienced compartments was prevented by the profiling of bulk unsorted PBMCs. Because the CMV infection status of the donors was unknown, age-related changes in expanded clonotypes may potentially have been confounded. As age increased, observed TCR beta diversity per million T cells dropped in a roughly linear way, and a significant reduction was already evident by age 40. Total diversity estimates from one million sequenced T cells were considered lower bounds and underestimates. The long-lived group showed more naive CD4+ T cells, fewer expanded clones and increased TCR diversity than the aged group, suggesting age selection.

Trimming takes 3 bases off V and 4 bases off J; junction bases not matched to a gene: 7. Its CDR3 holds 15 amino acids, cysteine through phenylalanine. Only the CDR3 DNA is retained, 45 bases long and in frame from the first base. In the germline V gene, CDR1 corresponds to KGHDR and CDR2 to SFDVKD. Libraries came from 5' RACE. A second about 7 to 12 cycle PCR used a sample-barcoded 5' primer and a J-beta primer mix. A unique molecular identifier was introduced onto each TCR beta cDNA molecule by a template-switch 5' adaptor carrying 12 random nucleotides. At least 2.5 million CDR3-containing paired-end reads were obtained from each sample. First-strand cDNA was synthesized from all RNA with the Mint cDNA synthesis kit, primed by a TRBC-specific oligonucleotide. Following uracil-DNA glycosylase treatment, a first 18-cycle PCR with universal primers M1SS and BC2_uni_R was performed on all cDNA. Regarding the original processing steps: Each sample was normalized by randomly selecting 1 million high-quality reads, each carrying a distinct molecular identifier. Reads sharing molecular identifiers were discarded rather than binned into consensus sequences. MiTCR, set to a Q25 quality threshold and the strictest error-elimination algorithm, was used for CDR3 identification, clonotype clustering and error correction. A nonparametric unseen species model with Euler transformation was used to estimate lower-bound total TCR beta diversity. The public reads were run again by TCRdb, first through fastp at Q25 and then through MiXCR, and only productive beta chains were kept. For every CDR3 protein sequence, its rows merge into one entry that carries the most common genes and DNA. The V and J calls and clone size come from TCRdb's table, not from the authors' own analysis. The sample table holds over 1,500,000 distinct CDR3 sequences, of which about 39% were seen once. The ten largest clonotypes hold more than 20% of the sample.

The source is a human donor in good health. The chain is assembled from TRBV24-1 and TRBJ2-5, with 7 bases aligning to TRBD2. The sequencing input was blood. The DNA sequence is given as TGTGCCACCAGTGATGAAGCGGGGCCTGCAGAGACCCAGTACTTC. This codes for CATSDEAGPAETQYF.